Presented here are 32 T cell receptor beta chains from one specimen sequenced in a study of T cell responses to AZD1222 COVID-19 vaccine (dated by TCRdb to 2020 to 2023). The time point label for this specimen denotes: about 28 days (+/-7) after the second vaccine dose. Library preparation used the immunoSEQ multiplex PCR assay. TCRdb provides this immuneACCESS table in a form limited to in-frame rearrangements. Some clones are lacking; in checked studies, under half of them reflect an unresolved V gene, and why the rest are absent is not known. This sample gives about 180,000 clones in total; around 88% of them show up just once. The ten largest clones represent around a tenth of the sample. Sequenced here: peripheral blood, sampled 28 days after the second AZD1222 dose. The origin of the receptors is an adult who received the AZD1222 COVID-19 vaccine.

The chain joins TRBV18 to TRBJ2-3; no clear D gene. The CDR3 has 17 amino acids. V gave up 3 bases and J gave up 1 base, with 17 bases separating them. Germline CDR1 and CDR2: KGHSH and LQKENI. Written as DNA, the CDR3 is TGTGCCAGCTCACCCCCCGGCGTCCGTGTGGGCACAGATACGCAGTATTTT. It translates to CASSPPGVRVGTDTQYF.

This sequence joins TRBV11-1 and TRBJ1-2, with TRBD1 as a possible D gene (5 bases). The length of the CDR3 is 16 residues. V was shortened by 2 bases and J by 8 bases, with 21 bases between the two germline ends. Germline CDR1 SGHAT, CDR2 FQDESV (reference sequence). Here the CDR3 reads CASSLTLGDSLGGYTF. The CDR3 coding sequence is TGTGCCAGCAGCTTAACTCTGGGGGACTCCCTGGGAGGCTACACCTTC.

J is TRBJ1-1 and V is TRBV6-5, with D perhaps matching TRBD1 (5 bases). Trimming took 9 bases from V and 2 from J, leaving 10 bases between them. CDR3 length equals 12 residues. Germline V gives CDR1 MNHEY, CDR2 SVGAGI. The CDR3, as DNA: TGTGCCAGTTGGCAGGGAAACACTGAAGCTTTCTTT. Its protein product is CASWQGNTEAFF.

This clone was detected once. This chain links TRBV5-1 with TRBJ2-5, with 9 bases fitting TRBD1. This CDR3 has 14 amino acids. Germline-derived CDR1 and CDR2 are SGHRS and YFSETQ. V dropped 5 bases and J dropped 1; count of bases not matched to a gene: 3. Written as DNA, the CDR3 is TGCGCCAGCAGGGACAGGGGAGGCCAAGAGACCCAGTACTTC. Protein product: CASRDRGGQETQYF.

This chain uses TRBV9 with TRBJ1-1, with D possibly matching TRBD1 (6 bases). This CDR3 contains 13 residues. The V end was cut by 4 bases, the J end by 6 bases, with 13 bases between. Germline V gene sequence: CDR1 SGDLS, CDR2 YYNGEE. The CDR3 DNA is TGTGCCAGCAGCCTAAGGGGGGATGCTGAAGCTTTCTTT. This sequence encodes CASSLRGDAEAFF.

This chain uses TRBV9 with TRBJ1-1; 12 nucleotides line up with TRBD1. CDR3 length: 18 amino acids. Trimming removed 4 bases from V and 5 bases from J; junction bases left unmatched: 15. Per the germline V gene, CDR1 is SGDLS and CDR2 is YYNGEE. CDR3 in DNA: TGTGCCAGCAGCCCCAGAAGGGGGGACAGGGGGCATCAAACTGAAGCTTTCTTT. Its translation is CASSPRRGDRGHQTEAFF.

V and J are TRBV11-3 and TRBJ2-7, with 9 bases that match TRBD1. This CDR3 has 14 amino acids. V lost 5 bases, J lost 5 bases, and 7 bases stayed unmatched. Per the germline V gene, CDR1 is SGHNT and CDR2 is YENEEA. The chain's CDR3 is CASSNGQGSDEQYF. The CDR3 DNA follows: TGTGCCAGCAGCAACGGACAGGGGAGCGACGAGCAGTACTTC.

V and J are TRBV2 and TRBJ2-7; no reliable D call. CDR1 and CDR2 (germline): SNHLY, FYNNEI. V lost 0 bases, J lost 0 bases, and 9 bases lay in between. The CDR3 contains 15 residues. CDR3 nucleotide sequence: TGTGCCAGCAGTGAAGCAGGTTTTAGCTCCTACGAGCAGTACTTC. Protein: CASSEAGFSSYEQYF. Looking up the rest from reference TRBV2 and TRBJ2-7 gives the full variable domain: EPEVTQTPSHQVTQMGQEVILRCVPISNHLYFYWYRQILGQKVEFLVSFYNNEISEKSEIFDDQFSVERPDGSNFTLKIRSTKLEDSAMYFCASSEAGFSSYEQYFGPGTRLTVT.

V and J are TRBV4-1 and TRBJ1-3, with 9 nucleotides matching TRBD1. Germline V gene lookup returns CDR1 MGHRA and CDR2 YSYEKL. The CDR3 covers 17 residues. J lost 0 bases, V lost 0 bases, and 3 bases had no gene match. The CDR3 region is CASSQEGTGNSGNTIYF. CDR3 bases: TGCGCCAGCAGCCAAGAAGGGACAGGGAACTCTGGAAACACCATATATTTT.

This chain connects TRBV5-6 to TRBJ2-1; no reliable D call. With 6 bases removed from V and 2 bases from J, the gap between germline ends came to 12 bases. The germline CDR1 and CDR2 sequences are SGHDT and YYEEEE. The CDR3 sequence is 14 residues long. In nucleotides, the CDR3 is TGTGCCAGCATCTCACTGGGCCCCTACAATGAGCAGTTCTTC. Translating it yields CASISLGPYNEQFF.

The rearrangement joins TRBV19 to TRBJ1-1; D unclear. CDR3 size: 14 residues. Deletions cut 5 bases from V and 2 bases from J, with 12 bases between. Germline V gene sequence: CDR1 LNHDA, CDR2 SQIVND (reference sequence). This chain's CDR3 is CASSPPDANTEAFF. Here the CDR3 DNA reads TGTGCCAGTAGTCCTCCGGACGCAAACACTGAAGCTTTCTTT.

This chain uses TRBV7-9 with TRBJ1-4, with 9 bases that match TRBD1. Trimming removed 5 bases from V and 7 bases from J; junction bases left unmatched: 11. Looked up from germline, CDR1 is SEHNR and CDR2 is FQNEAQ (reference sequence). This CDR3 spans 16 amino acids. The CDR3 nucleotides are TGTGCCAGCAGCCGCAGGACAGGGGCAGGTGGTGAAAAACTGTTTTTT. It specifies CASSRRTGAGGEKLFF. The entire variable domain, with the rest obtained from reference TRBV7-9 and TRBJ1-4, is as follows: DTGVSQNPRHKITKRGQNVTFRCDPISEHNRLYWYRQTLGQGPEFLTYFQNEAQLEKSRLLSDRFSAERPKGSFSTLEIQRTEQGDSAMYLCASSRRTGAGGEKLFFGSGTQLSVL.

This clone was observed once. This chain uses TRBV28 with TRBJ2-5; D not resolved. Germline V gene lookup returns CDR1 MDHEN and CDR2 SYDVKM. V lost 7 bases to trimming and J lost 1 base, with 10 bases between them. The CDR3 runs 13 residues. The DNA of the CDR3 is TGTGCCAGCAATACGGGCGCCCAAGAGACCCAGTACTTC. Amino acids: CASNTGAQETQYF.

This chain links TRBV6-1 with TRBJ1-2, with 10 bases that match TRBD1. Per the germline V gene, CDR1 is MNHNS and CDR2 is SASEGT. This CDR3 is built from 18 residues. V lost 2 bases and J lost 8; bases outside the gene matches: 17. In DNA, the CDR3 is TGTGCCAGCAGTGAAACCCCAGGGGGACAGGGGACTTCAAAGGGCTACACCTTC. Protein: CASSETPGGQGTSKGYTF.

The chain is built from TRBV6-5 and TRBJ1-1; D is undetermined. From germline, CDR1 is MNHEY and CDR2 SVGAGI. V was cut by 6 bases and J by 3 bases, with 17 bases left in between. The CDR3 is made up of 15 amino acids. DNA of the CDR3: TGTGCCAGCAGCCGAAACCCGAAAGGAGACACTGAAGCTTTCTTT. It is translated as CASSRNPKGDTEAFF.

This clone was counted a few times. The chain uses TRBV6-5 and TRBJ2-2, with D uncertain. Trimming shortened V by 2 bases and J by 1 base, and 8 bases separated the two germline ends. Germline V gene lookup returns CDR1 MNHEY and CDR2 SVGAGI. The CDR3 is 15 residues long. The CDR3 region has the DNA TGTGCCAGCAGTTACGGCCGGATGAACACCGGGGAGCTGTTTTTT. It specifies CASSYGRMNTGELFF.

This clone was detected only a few times. The genes are TRBV28 and TRBJ1-6; D gene ambiguous. The germline V and J ends were trimmed by 6 bases and 10 bases, with 10 bases remaining between them. The CDR3 consists of 12 residues. Germline CDR1 MDHEN, CDR2 SYDVKM. The CDR3 loop reads CASSAPGSPLHF. As DNA, the CDR3 is TGTGCCAGCAGCGCACCGGGGTCACCCCTCCACTTT.

The chain has TRBV5-4 and TRBJ2-7; unclear D gene. Germline-derived CDR1 and CDR2 are SGHNT and YYREEE (reference sequence). V lost 3 bases to trimming and J lost 6 bases, with 13 bases between them. The CDR3 sequence is 13 residues long. The CDR3 reads CASSSLSAIEQYF. The CDR3 nucleotides are TGTGCCAGCAGCTCCCTGTCGGCTATCGAGCAGTACTTC.

CDR3 amino acids: CASSLAGQGSYNEQFF. The CDR3 coding sequence is TGCGCCAGCAGCTTGGCCGGACAGGGGTCCTACAATGAGCAGTTCTTC. The chain uses TRBV5-1 and TRBJ2-1, with 9 bases matching TRBD1. Unmatched junction bases numbered 2, after V lost 0 bases and J lost 1 base. The CDR3 covers 16 residues. Germline values: CDR1 SGHRS, CDR2 YFSETQ.

The rearrangement joins TRBV9 to TRBJ2-5; 10 nucleotides align to TRBD2. Germline V gives CDR1 SGDLS, CDR2 YYNGEE. After removal of 1 base from V and 1 base from J, the junction contained 4 bases not matched to a gene. This CDR3 spans 16 amino acids. The DNA of the CDR3 is TGTGCCAGCAGCGTATTAAGCGGGGGGGCCCAAGAGACCCAGTACTTC. Protein sequence: CASSVLSGGAQETQYF.

The chain uses TRBV27 and TRBJ1-1; 7 nucleotides match TRBD1. V lost 6 bases to trimming and J lost 3 bases; unmatched junction nucleotides: 7. Germline-derived CDR1 and CDR2 are MNHEY and SMNVEV (reference sequence). The CDR3 loop spans 14 amino acids. The CDR3 nucleotides are TGTGCCAGCAGAGGAGGGGGCTGGTACACTGAAGCTTTCTTT. It is translated as CASRGGGWYTEAFF.

The CDR3, as DNA: TGTGCCAGCCCGGGGGGGGCAGTGGGTGAGCAGTTCTTC. Amino acids: CASPGGAVGEQFF. The rearrangement uses TRBV19 and TRBJ2-1, with 8 bases fitting TRBD2. V lost 9 bases to trimming and J lost 9 bases; unmatched junction nucleotides: 10. The CDR3 has 13 residues. Germline loops: CDR1 LNHDA, CDR2 SQIVND (reference sequence). The full variable domain, with the rest looked up from reference TRBV19 and TRBJ2-1, is DGGITQSPKYLFRKEGQNVTLSCEQNLNHDAMYWYRQDPGQGLRLIYYSQIVNDFQKGDIAEGYSVSREKKESFPLTVTSAQKNPTAFYLCASPGGAVGEQFFGPGTRLTVL.

The rearrangement links TRBV3-1 (or the pseudogene TRBV3-2) to TRBJ2-5; 16 bases line up with TRBD2. The CDR3 length is 17 residues. Losses at the gene ends were 4 bases for V and 2 bases for J; bases not matched to a gene: 4. From germline, CDR1 is LGHDT and CDR2 YNNKEL (reference sequence). This CDR3 is CASSPGLAGGPQETQYF. The CDR3 DNA reads TGTGCCAGCAGCCCGGGACTAGCGGGGGGGCCACAAGAGACCCAGTACTTC.

The J gene is TRBJ1-2, the V gene TRBV6-5, with a possible D match to TRBD1 (6 bases). Germline assignment: CDR1 MNHEY and CDR2 SVGAGI. CDR3 size: 13 residues. Between the trimmed V and J ends, which lost 6 bases and 4 bases, there was a span of 12 bases. CDR3 in DNA: TGTGCCAGCAGACCACAGGGTGTCTATGGCTACACCTTC. Protein sequence: CASRPQGVYGYTF.

The DNA for the CDR3 is TGTGCCGGATCAGGGGCGGTGAGCACAGATACGCAGTATTTT. This codes for CAGSGAVSTDTQYF. The V gene is TRBV15, the J gene TRBJ2-3, with D possibly being TRBD1 (6 bases). Germline V gives CDR1 LNHNV, CDR2 YYDKDF (reference sequence). Trimming pared 11 bases from V and 0 bases from J, leaving 15 bases between. The CDR3 has 14 amino acids.

The rearrangement links TRBV7-6 to TRBJ1-6, with unresolved D. The V and J ends lost 5 bases and 6 bases respectively, with 14 bases between them. Looked up from germline, CDR1 is SGHVS and CDR2 is FNYEAQ. The CDR3 contains 15 residues. The CDR3 loop is CASSPGPAGNSPLHF. Written as DNA, the CDR3 is TGTGCCAGCAGCCCTGGACCGGCGGGTAATTCACCCCTCCACTTT.

V usage is TRBV4-2 and J usage is TRBJ2-3; D ambiguous. The ends were cut back, 4 bases at V and 0 bases at J, with 14 bases in the middle. Germline V lookup: CDR1 LGHNA, CDR2 YNFKEQ. The CDR3 is 16 amino acids. The DNA of the CDR3 is TGTGCCAGCAGCCCGGAACGTTTTACTAGCACAGATACGCAGTATTTT. The encoded protein is CASSPERFTSTDTQYF.

This clone was detected a few times. The CDR3 region is CASSLSSGPDTQYF. In nucleotides, the CDR3 is TGTGCCAGCAGCCTTTCTAGCGGCCCAGATACGCAGTATTTT. The chain carries TRBV7-2 and TRBJ2-3; 7 bases align to TRBD2. V gave up 5 bases and J gave up 4 bases; unmatched junction bases: 6. The CDR3 has 14 amino acids. CDR1 is SGHTA, CDR2 FQGNSA, per germline.

The gene calls are TRBV28 and TRBJ2-2; no reliable D call. The CDR3 contains 12 residues. The V end was cut by 1 base, the J end by 4 bases, with 1 base between. Per the germline V gene, CDR1 is MDHEN and CDR2 is SYDVKM. The CDR3 here is CASSLSTGELFF. In DNA form, the CDR3 reads TGTGCCAGCAGTTTATCCACCGGGGAGCTGTTTTTT.

The CDR3 nucleotides read TGTGCCAGTAGTCCGGACAGGGGCAATCAGCCCCAGCATTTT. Encoded protein: CASSPDRGNQPQHF. J is TRBJ1-5 and V is TRBV19; 8 nucleotides agree with TRBD1. The germline V gene encodes CDR1 LNHDA and CDR2 SQIVND (reference sequence). The V and J ends lost 5 bases and 2 bases, in that order; junction bases with no gene match: 2. The CDR3 spans 14 residues.

This sequence joins TRBV28 and TRBJ1-2, with no clear D. V dropped 5 bases and J dropped 14 bases, with 24 bases sitting between them. Germline V gives CDR1 MDHEN, CDR2 SYDVKM. CDR3 size: 14 residues. The chain's CDR3 is CASSQNGRFVVRTF. The CDR3 bases are TGTGCCAGCAGTCAGAACGGACGGTTCGTAGTGAGAACCTTC.

V gene TRBV15 combines with J gene TRBJ2-2; TRBD2 matches at 10 bases. With 0 bases clipped from V and 2 bases from J, the junction kept 6 bases outside the gene matches. Germline CDR1 reads LNHNV; CDR2 reads YYDKDF (reference sequence). This CDR3 region has 18 residues. CDR3: CATSRDYTSGANTGELFF. The DNA for the CDR3 is TGTGCCACCAGCAGAGATTATACTAGCGGGGCCAACACCGGGGAGCTGTTTTTT.